This is a list of T cell receptor beta chains from one sample in a study of T cells after yellow fever vaccination. TCRdb ran MiXCR on the 5' RACE reads and lists one entry per CDR3 protein. The sample includes about 240,000 distinct CDR3 sequences, approximately 3.8% seen only once; the top ten take under 20%. Sequenced material: PBMCs, taken 15 days after the yellow fever booster vaccination. These receptors were obtained from a young man who received the YFV17D yellow fever vaccine. Each CDR3 is given with its conserved first and last residue. The D gene is left open where the match is weak. Clone sizes are given selectively: once, few, many, or a class where the clone is expanded.

V gene	CDR3 length	clone size	J gene	D gene	CDR3 DNA	CDR3 protein
TRBV6-2/TRBV6-3	13	many	TRBJ2-5	-	TGTGCCAGCAGCGGGGCGGACCAAGAGACCCAGTACTTC	CASSGADQETQYF
TRBV5-4	15	many	TRBJ2-1	TRBD2	TGTGCCAGCAGCTTACGGACGGCTAGCGGGGGGGCCCGGTTCTTC	CASSLRTASGGARFF
TRBV5-1	15	many	TRBJ2-1	-	TGCGCCAGCAGCTTGGCGCCGGGGGTGGGCGATGAGCAGTTCTTC	CASSLAPGVGDEQFF
TRBV9	14	-	TRBJ2-1	-	TGTGCCAGCAGCGTTCGACTGTCCATCGATGAGCAGTTCTTC	CASSVRLSIDEQFF
TRBV7-2	15	few	TRBJ2-7	TRBD1	TGTGCCAGCAGCAACCGGGACAGGGGGTTCGACGAGCAGTACTTC	CASSNRDRGFDEQYF
TRBV19	11	many	TRBJ1-1	-	TGTGCCAGTAATGGCGGGCGGCGAGCTTTCTTT	CASNGGRRAFF
TRBV11-2	15	many	TRBJ1-6	TRBD1	TGTGCCAGCAGCTTAGGGGTCAGGGGGGATTCACCCCTCCACTTT	CASSLGVRGDSPLHF
TRBV2	16	many	TRBJ2-4	-	TGTGCCAGCAGTGATGATGGGCATCGGCAGCGAAACATTCAGTACTTC	CASSDDGHRQRNIQYF
TRBV11-2	15	many	TRBJ2-1	TRBD2	TGTGCCAGCAGCAGCGGGGCCCGGACCTACAATGAGCAGTTCTTC	CASSSGARTYNEQFF
TRBV24-1	17	many	TRBJ2-1	TRBD2	TGTGCCACCAGTGATCCCCATAGCGGGGGGGCCTACAATGAGCAGTTCTTC	CATSDPHSGGAYNEQFF
TRBV20-1	13	many	TRBJ2-1	-	TGCAGTGCTCAACTCCCCTCCTACAATGAGCAGTTCTTC	CSAQLPSYNEQFF
TRBV4-2	16	many	TRBJ1-6	TRBD1	TGTGCCAGCAGCTCAGAGTCCCCCAGGGGGAATTCACCCCTCCACTTT	CASSSESPRGNSPLHF
TRBV7-2	12	few	TRBJ2-1	-	TGTGCCAGCTTTCTCAGGGGTAGTGAGCAGTTCTTC	CASFLRGSEQFF